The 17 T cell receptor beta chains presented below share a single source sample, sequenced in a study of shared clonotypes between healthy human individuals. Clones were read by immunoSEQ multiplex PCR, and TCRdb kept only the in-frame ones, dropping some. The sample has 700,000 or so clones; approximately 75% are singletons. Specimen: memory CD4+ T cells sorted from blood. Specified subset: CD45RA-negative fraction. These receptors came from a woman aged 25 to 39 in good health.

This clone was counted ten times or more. The CDR3 DNA reads as TGTGCCAGCAGTCCTGGGACTAGCGGGAAGCAGCAGTACTTC. Protein: CASSPGTSGKQQYF. The chain combines TRBV6-6 with TRBJ2-7; 13 bases match TRBD2. Germline lookup yields CDR1 MNHNY and CDR2 SVGAGI (reference sequence). The CDR3 contains 14 residues. The trim removed 5 bases at V and 8 bases at J, leaving 6 bases unmatched.

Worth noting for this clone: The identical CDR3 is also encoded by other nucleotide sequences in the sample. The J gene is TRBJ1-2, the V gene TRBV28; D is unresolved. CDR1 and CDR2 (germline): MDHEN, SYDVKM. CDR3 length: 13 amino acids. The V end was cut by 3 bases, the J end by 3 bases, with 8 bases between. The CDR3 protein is CASSFGRYYGYTF. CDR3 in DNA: TGTGCCAGCAGTTTCGGGAGATACTATGGCTACACCTTC.

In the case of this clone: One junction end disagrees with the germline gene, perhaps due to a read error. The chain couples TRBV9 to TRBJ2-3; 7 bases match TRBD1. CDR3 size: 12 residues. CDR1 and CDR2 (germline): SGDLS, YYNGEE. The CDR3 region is CASSVDGDRPIF. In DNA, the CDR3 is TGTGCCAGCAGCGTAGATGGGGACAGACCGATTTTT.

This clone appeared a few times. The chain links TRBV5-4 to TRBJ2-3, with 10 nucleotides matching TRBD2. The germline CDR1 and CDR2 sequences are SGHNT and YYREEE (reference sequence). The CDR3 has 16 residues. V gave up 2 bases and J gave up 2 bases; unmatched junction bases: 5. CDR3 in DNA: TGTGCCAGCAGCTTCGCACTAGCGGGGACCACAGATACGCAGTATTTT. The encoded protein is CASSFALAGTTDTQYF.

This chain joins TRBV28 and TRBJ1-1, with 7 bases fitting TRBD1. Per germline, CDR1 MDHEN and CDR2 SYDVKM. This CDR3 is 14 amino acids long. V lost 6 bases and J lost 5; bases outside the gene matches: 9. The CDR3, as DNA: TGTGCCAGCAGCCGAGGGGGCGCGAGGACTGAAGCTTTCTTT. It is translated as CASSRGGARTEAFF.

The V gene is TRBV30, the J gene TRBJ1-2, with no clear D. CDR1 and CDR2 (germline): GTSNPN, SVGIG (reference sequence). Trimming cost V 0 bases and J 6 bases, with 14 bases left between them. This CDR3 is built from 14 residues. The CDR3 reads CAWSVPGRADGYTF. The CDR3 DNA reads TGTGCCTGGAGTGTACCCGGCCGGGCCGATGGCTACACCTTC.

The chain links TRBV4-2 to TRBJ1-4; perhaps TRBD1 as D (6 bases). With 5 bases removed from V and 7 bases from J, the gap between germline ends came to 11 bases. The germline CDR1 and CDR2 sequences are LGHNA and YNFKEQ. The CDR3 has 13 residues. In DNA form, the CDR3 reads TGTGCCAGCAGCTTGGGCAGGGGTGAAAAACTGTTTTTT. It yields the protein CASSLGRGEKLFF.

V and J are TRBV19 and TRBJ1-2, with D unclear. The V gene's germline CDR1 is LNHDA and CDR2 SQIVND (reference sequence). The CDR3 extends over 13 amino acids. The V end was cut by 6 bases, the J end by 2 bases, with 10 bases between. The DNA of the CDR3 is TGTGCCAGTAGGTATGGGGTAAACTATGGCTACACCTTC. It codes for CASRYGVNYGYTF.

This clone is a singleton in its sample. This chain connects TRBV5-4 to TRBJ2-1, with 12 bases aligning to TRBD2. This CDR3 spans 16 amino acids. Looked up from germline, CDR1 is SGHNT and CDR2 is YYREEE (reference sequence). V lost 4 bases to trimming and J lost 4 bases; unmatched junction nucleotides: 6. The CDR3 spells CASSNAGTSGYNEQFF. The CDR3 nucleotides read TGTGCCAGCAGCAATGCCGGGACTAGCGGGTACAATGAGCAGTTCTTC.

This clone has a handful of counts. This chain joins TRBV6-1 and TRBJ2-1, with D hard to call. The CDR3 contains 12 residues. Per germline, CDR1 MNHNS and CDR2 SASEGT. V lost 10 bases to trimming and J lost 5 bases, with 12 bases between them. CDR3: CATSNYHNEQFF. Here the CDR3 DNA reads TGTGCCACCTCCAACTATCACAATGAGCAGTTCTTC.

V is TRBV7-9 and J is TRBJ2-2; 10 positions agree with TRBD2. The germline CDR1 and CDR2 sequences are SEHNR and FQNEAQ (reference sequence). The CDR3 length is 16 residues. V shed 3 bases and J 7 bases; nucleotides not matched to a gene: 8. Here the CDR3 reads CASSFLEREGVGELFF. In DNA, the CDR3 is TGTGCCAGCAGCTTCCTCGAGCGGGAGGGCGTCGGGGAGCTGTTTTTT.

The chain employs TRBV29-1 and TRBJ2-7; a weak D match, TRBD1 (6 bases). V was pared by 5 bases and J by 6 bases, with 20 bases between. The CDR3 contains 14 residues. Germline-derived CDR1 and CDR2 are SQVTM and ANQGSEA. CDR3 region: CSVMTDSRISEQYF. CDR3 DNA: TGCAGCGTTATGACGGACAGCAGGATTTCCGAGCAGTACTTC.

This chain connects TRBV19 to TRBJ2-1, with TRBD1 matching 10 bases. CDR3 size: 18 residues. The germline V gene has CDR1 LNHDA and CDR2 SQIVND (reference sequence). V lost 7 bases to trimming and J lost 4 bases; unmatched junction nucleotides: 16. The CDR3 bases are TGTGCCAGTACCTTCCCCCTAGGGTGGGACAGGGGTTACAATGAGCAGTTCTTC. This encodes CASTFPLGWDRGYNEQFF. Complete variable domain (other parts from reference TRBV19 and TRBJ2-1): DGGITQSPKYLFRKEGQNVTLSCEQNLNHDAMYWYRQDPGQGLRLIYYSQIVNDFQKGDIAEGYSVSREKKESFPLTVTSAQKNPTAFYLCASTFPLGWDRGYNEQFFGPGTRLTVL.

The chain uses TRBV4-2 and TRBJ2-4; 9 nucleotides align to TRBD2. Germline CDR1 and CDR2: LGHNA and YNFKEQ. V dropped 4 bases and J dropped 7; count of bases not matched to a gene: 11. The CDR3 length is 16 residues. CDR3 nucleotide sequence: TGTGCCAGCAGCCCCCGGGGTAGCGGGAGTATCAACATTCAGTACTTC. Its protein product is CASSPRGSGSINIQYF.

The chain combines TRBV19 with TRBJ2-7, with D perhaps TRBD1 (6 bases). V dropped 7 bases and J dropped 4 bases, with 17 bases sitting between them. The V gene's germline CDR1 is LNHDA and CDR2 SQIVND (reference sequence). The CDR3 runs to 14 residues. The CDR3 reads CASNPGTYYYEQYF. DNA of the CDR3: TGTGCCAGTAACCCCGGGACATACTATTACGAGCAGTACTTC.

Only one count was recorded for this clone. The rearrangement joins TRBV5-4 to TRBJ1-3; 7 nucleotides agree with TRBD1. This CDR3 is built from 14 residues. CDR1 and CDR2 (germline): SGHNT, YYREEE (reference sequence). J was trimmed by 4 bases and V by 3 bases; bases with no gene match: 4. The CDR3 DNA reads TGTGCCAGCAGCTGGGACAGCTTAGGAAACACCATATATTTT. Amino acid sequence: CASSWDSLGNTIYF.

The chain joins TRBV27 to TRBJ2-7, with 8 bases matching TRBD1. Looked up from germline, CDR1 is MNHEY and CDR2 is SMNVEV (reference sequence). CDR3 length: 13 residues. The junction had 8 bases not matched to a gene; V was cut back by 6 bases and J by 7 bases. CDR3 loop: CASRHRQGWEQYF. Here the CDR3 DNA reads TGTGCCAGCAGACACAGACAGGGGTGGGAGCAGTACTTC.